One TCR beta chain is described in this entry. Its antigen is unidentified. The donor group consisted entirely of healthy Caucasians. TCRdb called the 5' RACE reads again in MiXCR, with one record for every CDR3 protein. The repertoire holds around 530,000 distinct CDR3 sequences, with around 15% as singletons. These data originate in a study of identical twins. The V gene end was trimmed by 3 bases and the J gene end by 9 bases; junction bases not matched to a gene: 11. There are 14 residues in the CDR3. Germline V gene sequence: CDR1 DFQATT, CDR2 SNEGSKA (reference sequence). Study outcomes and limitations: Abundant beta clonotypes from cord blood had fewer insertions, unlike memory repertoires, which showed none. For zero-insertion analyses, partial confounding could come from invariant MAIT and iNKT cells. Excess sharing by twins proved weaker in beta out-of-frame sequences.

Another study also made use of these data, one on yellow fever vaccine responses in identical twins.

The rearrangement uses TRBV20-1 and TRBJ2-1; 7 bases are shared with TRBD2. The specimen was CD4+ T cells sorted from blood. This clonotype was obtained from a young woman in good health. The CDR3 DNA reads TGCAGTGCTAGGCGGGGGTTCGGTGGTGTTGAGCAGTTCTTC. Encoded protein: CSARRGFGGVEQFF.